This is a list of T cell receptor beta chains from one sample in a study of CD8 T cells in Susac syndrome. TCRdb itself ran the immunoSEQ multiplex PCR reads through MiXCR, one entry per CDR3 protein. The data contain 130,000 to 150,000 distinct CDR3 sequences, approximately 95% of them singletons. The specimen was CD4+ T cells from PBMCs. These receptors were taken from a human donor in good health. Each CDR3 is given with its conserved first and last residue. The D gene is left open where the match is weak. Some rows have no size entry. The others give once, few or many, or a class for an expanded clone.

.	TRBV20-1	.	TRBJ2-7	TGCAGTGCTAGAGTCGCCCGGGAAATAAAATACGAGCAGTACTTC	CSARVAREIKYEQYF
.	TRBV11-2	TRBD1	TRBJ2-7	TGTGCCAGCAGCTGGACAGGTTCCTACGAGCAGTACTTC	CASSWTGSYEQYF
.	TRBV5-1	TRBD2	TRBJ2-5	TGCGCCAGCAGCTTTGGCACCAGTCTAGCGGTGGCTCAGACCCAGTACTTC	CASSFGTSLAVAQTQYF
few	TRBV6-6	.	TRBJ2-2	TGTGCCAGCAGTTACTCCGCCAGGGGGGAGCTGTTTTTT	CASSYSARGELFF
few	TRBV7-9	.	TRBJ2-7	TGTGCCAGCAGCTTAGATGGGAGTCCCTCCTACGAGCAGTACTTC	CASSLDGSPSYEQYF
.	TRBV20-1	.	TRBJ2-1	TGCAGTGCTAGAGCGCTAGTGGATGAGCAGTTCTTC	CSARALVDEQFF
once	TRBV28	TRBD1	TRBJ2-7	TGTGCCAGCAGTTCCCCGGGACAGCGGTCCTACGAGCAGTACTTC	CASSSPGQRSYEQYF
.	TRBV7-8	TRBD1	TRBJ2-7	TGTGCCAGCAGCCTGGGACAGGGCCTGTACGAGCAGTACTTC	CASSLGQGLYEQYF
.	TRBV30	.	TRBJ2-2	TGTGCCTGGAGCCAGACGGAGCTGTTTTTT	CAWSQTELFF
.	TRBV29-1	.	TRBJ2-1	TGCAGCGTTGTCGGCAGAGAGCAGTTCTTC	CSVVGREQFF
.	TRBV6-6	.	TRBJ1-1	TGTGCCAGCAGTTACATGGGGGGGAACACTGAAGCTTTCTTT	CASSYMGGNTEAFF
.	TRBV10-1	TRBD1	TRBJ2-2	TGCGCCAGCTCGAGCCCGGGACAGGGCTCGAACACCGGGGAGCTGTTTTTT	CASSSPGQGSNTGELFF